Listed here are 19 T cell receptor beta chains from one sample, sequenced in a study of cytomegalovirus exposure and HLA in healthy donors. A multiplex PCR was run with 60 Vbeta primers and 13 Jbeta primers. This table comes from immunoSEQ multiplex PCR, and its TCRdb copy is limited to in-frame clones, with some not included. This sample's table has approximately 110,000 clones. Sequenced: PBMCs. The receptors derive from a man aged 35 to 55 in good health and CMV-seronegative.

J is TRBJ1-5 and V is TRBV28; a possible D gene is TRBD1 (5 bases). Germline-derived CDR1 and CDR2 are MDHEN and SYDVKM. The CDR3 covers 18 residues. V was trimmed by 6 bases and J by 7 bases, leaving 28 bases between them. DNA of the CDR3: TGTGCCAGCAGCCCTGCGCTAGGGGCCCTTGGGTTTGGGCAGCCCCAGCATTTT. The encoded protein is CASSPALGALGFGQPQHF. The variable domain in full, with the rest retrieved from reference TRBV28 and TRBJ1-5, is DVKVTQSSRYLVKRTGEKVFLECVQDMDHENMFWYRQDPGLGLRLIYFSYDVKMKEKGDIPEGYSVSREKKERFSLILESASTNQTSMYLCASSPALGALGFGQPQHFGDGTRLSIL.

For this clone: At the DNA level, this CDR3 is encoded by other sequences in the same sample as well. V gene TRBV5-1 combines with J gene TRBJ1-4; 8 bases map to TRBD1. The CDR3 loop spans 14 amino acids. J was trimmed by 7 bases and V by 3 bases; bases with no gene match: 5. The V gene's germline CDR1 is SGHRS and CDR2 YFSETQ. CDR3 residues: CASSSQGVGEKLFF. DNA for the CDR3: TGCGCCAGCAGCTCACAGGGGGTTGGTGAAAAACTGTTTTTT.

The J gene is TRBJ1-1, the V gene TRBV11-3, with D perhaps matching TRBD1 (5 bases). The CDR3 sequence is 14 residues long. V was trimmed by 0 bases and J by 4 bases, leaving 9 bases between them. The germline V gene has CDR1 SGHNT and CDR2 YENEEA. The CDR3 loop is CASSLEPGGTEAFF. The DNA for the CDR3 is TGTGCCAGCAGCTTAGAACCGGGGGGCACTGAAGCTTTCTTT.

The rearrangement links TRBV4-3 to TRBJ1-4, with a tentative D call TRBD1 (6 bases). Per germline, CDR1 LGHNA and CDR2 YSLEER. V was shortened by 1 base and J by 7 bases, with 16 bases between the two germline ends. The CDR3 sequence is 16 residues long. Written as DNA, the CDR3 is TGCGCCAGCAGCCAAGCCTCTCAGGGGCTTCCTGAAAAACTGTTTTTT. This translates into CASSQASQGLPEKLFF.

The chain has TRBV5-1 and TRBJ2-1, with 7 bases lining up with TRBD2. CDR3 size: 15 residues. Germline assignment: CDR1 SGHRS and CDR2 YFSETQ. Trimming removed 0 bases from V and 5 bases from J; junction bases left unmatched: 5. CDR3 amino acids: CASSLVRELHNEQFF. The DNA for the CDR3 is TGCGCCAGCAGCTTGGTGCGGGAGCTCCACAATGAGCAGTTCTTC.

Written as DNA, the CDR3 is TGTGCCAGCAGCCCCCGTAGCGGGAGGGCCATGGAGACCCAGTACTTC. It translates to CASSPRSGRAMETQYF. The chain links TRBV11-3 to TRBJ2-5; 11 bases fit TRBD2. The CDR3 is made up of 16 amino acids. Trimming at V came to 5 bases and at J to 5 bases, leaving 10 bases not matched to a gene. Germline assignment: CDR1 SGHNT and CDR2 YENEEA.

This chain connects TRBV28 to TRBJ2-5; D remains unclear. The germline gives CDR1 MDHEN, CDR2 SYDVKM. V gave up 5 bases and J gave up 3 bases, with 10 bases separating them. The CDR3 totals 13 residues. The CDR3 DNA sequence: TGTGCCAGCAGTCCCCGACTCAAAGAGACCCAGTACTTC. Encoded protein: CASSPRLKETQYF.

The chain is built from TRBV5-4 and TRBJ2-7; 7 bases are shared with TRBD1. J lost 3 bases, V lost 0 bases, and 6 bases had no gene match. The CDR3 is 15 amino acids. Germline V gene data show CDR1 as SGHNT and CDR2 as YYREEE (reference sequence). For the CDR3, the DNA is TGTGCCAGCAGCTTGGGGGGACAGAGGAACTACGAGCAGTACTTC. Translation: CASSLGGQRNYEQYF.

This chain uses TRBV29-1 with TRBJ2-2, with D perhaps matching TRBD1 (6 bases). V was clipped by 0 bases and J by 1 base, with 15 bases between them. This CDR3 contains 17 residues. The germline V gene has CDR1 SQVTM and CDR2 ANQGSEA. The CDR3 bases are TGCAGCGTTGAAGATCCCCTGGCAGGGGTGAACACCGGGGAGCTGTTTTTT. Its translation: CSVEDPLAGVNTGELFF.

The CDR3 reads CASSQLAASYEQYF. The CDR3 DNA reads as TGTGCCAGCAGTCAACTAGCGGCATCCTACGAGCAGTACTTC. The chain couples TRBV6-5 to TRBJ2-7, with 8 bases fitting TRBD2. Trimming cost V 5 bases and J 1 base; bases outside gene matches: 4. Germline V gene sequence: CDR1 MNHEY, CDR2 SVGAGI. The CDR3 contains 14 residues.

V gene TRBV5-1 combines with J gene TRBJ2-7, with 10 positions matching TRBD2. CDR3 length: 16 amino acids. Per germline, CDR1 SGHRS and CDR2 YFSETQ. V was pared by 4 bases and J by 4 bases, with 11 bases of the junction left unmatched. CDR3 DNA sequence: TGCGCCAGCAGCCCCGGGGGAGCGGGAGGGGCTTACGAGCAGTACTTC. Translating gives CASSPGGAGGAYEQYF.

For the CDR3, the DNA is TGTGCCAGTAGTATAGAGGTTCGGGCAGGGGGCGAGGGCTACACCTTC. Its protein is CASSIEVRAGGEGYTF. The rearrangement links TRBV19 to TRBJ1-2, with TRBD1 matching 8 bases. With V trimmed by 0 bases and J by 8 bases, 11 bases remained unmatched. This CDR3 has 16 residues. Germline V gives CDR1 LNHDA, CDR2 SQIVND (reference sequence). The complete variable domain, with remaining parts taken from reference TRBV19 and TRBJ1-2, reads DGGITQSPKYLFRKEGQNVTLSCEQNLNHDAMYWYRQDPGQGLRLIYYSQIVNDFQKGDIAEGYSVSREKKESFPLTVTSAQKNPTAFYLCASSIEVRAGGEGYTFGSGTRLTVV.

The V gene is TRBV7-8, the J gene TRBJ2-3; D gene uncertain. CDR1 is SGHVS and CDR2 is FQNEAQ in the germline V gene. CDR3 length equals 12 residues. V lost 5 bases and J 1 base, leaving 4 bases between the germline ends. CDR3 in DNA: TGTGCCAGCAGCCAGGGCACAGATACGCAGTATTTT. As protein: CASSQGTDTQYF.

V is TRBV28 and J is TRBJ2-1; 7 nucleotides agree with TRBD1. The CDR3 extends over 14 amino acids. Germline lookup yields CDR1 MDHEN and CDR2 SYDVKM. Losses at the gene ends were 5 bases for V and 8 bases for J; bases not matched to a gene: 9. The CDR3 reads CASSRLTGLDEQFF. The CDR3 coding sequence is TGTGCCAGCAGTCGCCTGACAGGGCTCGATGAGCAGTTCTTC.

The chain is built from TRBV30 and TRBJ1-4, with a tentative D call TRBD1 (6 bases). The CDR3 consists of 14 residues. Germline CDR1 GTSNPN, CDR2 SVGIG (reference sequence). Trimming pared 3 bases from V and 7 bases from J, leaving 15 bases between. The CDR3 DNA is TGTGCCTGGAGAACCGGGGGGCAGGGTGAAAAACTGTTTTTT. This encodes CAWRTGGQGEKLFF.

The chain joins TRBV7-2 to TRBJ2-7; D remains ambiguous. Per germline, CDR1 SGHTA and CDR2 FQGNSA. The CDR3 extends over 13 amino acids. V shed 1 base and J shed 6 bases, with 10 bases lying between them. The CDR3: CASSLDLGFEQYF. The CDR3 coding sequence is TGTGCCAGCAGCTTAGATCTAGGTTTCGAGCAGTACTTC. The whole variable domain, remainder taken from reference TRBV7-2 and TRBJ2-7, is GAGVSQSPSNKVTEKGKDVELRCDPISGHTALYWYRQSLGQGLEFLIYFQGNSAPDKSGLPSDRFSAERTGGSVSTLTIQRTQQEDSAVYLCASSLDLGFEQYFGPGTRLTVT.

The chain joins TRBV7-2 to TRBJ1-2; D not resolved. V gave up 5 bases and J gave up 0 bases, with 10 bases separating them. Germline V gives CDR1 SGHTA, CDR2 FQGNSA. The CDR3 loop spans 14 amino acids. CDR3 nucleotide sequence: TGTGCCAGCAGCCAGATGGCAGCTAACTATGGCTACACCTTC. It codes for CASSQMAANYGYTF.

The chain has TRBV28 and TRBJ1-5; no definite D call. Trimming pared 6 bases from V and 9 bases from J, leaving 12 bases between. Germline CDR1 reads MDHEN; CDR2 reads SYDVKM. This CDR3 spans 12 amino acids. DNA of the CDR3: TGTGCCAGCAGGTCACCCACATGGCCCCAGCATTTT. It specifies CASRSPTWPQHF.

The chain couples TRBV6-6 to TRBJ2-5; D is perhaps TRBD1 (5 bases). Germline CDR1 MNHNY, CDR2 SVGAGI (reference sequence). V was cut by 5 bases and J by 7 bases, with 23 bases left in between. This CDR3 is built from 16 residues. DNA of the CDR3: TGTGCCAGCAGTCCCCCCCTCGCAGGGCCTCCGGGGACCCAGTACTTC. Its protein is CASSPPLAGPPGTQYF.